This is a list of T cell receptor beta chains from one sample in a study of blood T cells in healthy people across ages. Via MiXCR, TCRdb re-called the 5' RACE reads, giving one row per CDR3 protein. Of fewer than 800,000 distinct CDR3 sequences listed, over 20% are singletons. The specimen was blood. The receptors were sampled from a man in his 70s in good health. Each CDR3 is given with its conserved first and last residue. The D gene is left open where the match is weak. Some rows have no size entry. The others give once, few or many, or a class for an expanded clone.

size	D	V	J	DNA	CDR3
.	.	TRBV7-9	TRBJ1-1	TGTGCCAGCAGCCGACAAGACACTGAAGCTTTCTTT	CASSRQDTEAFF
few	TRBD2	TRBV3-1	TRBJ2-3	TGTGCCAGCAGCCAGCTACTAGCGGAGGAGGGAGATACGCAGTATTTT	CASSQLLAEEGDTQYF
once	.	TRBV4-3	TRBJ1-1	TGCGCCAGCAGCCAAGATTATCGGAACACTGAAGCTTTCTTT	CASSQDYRNTEAFF
.	.	TRBV29-1	TRBJ1-1	TGCAGCGTGGGGACGTGGGACACTGAAGCTTTCTTT	CSVGTWDTEAFF
few	TRBD1	TRBV29-1	TRBJ2-5	TGCAGCGCAAAGGACAGGGGTTGGGAGACCCAGTACTTC	CSAKDRGWETQYF
.	.	TRBV29-1	TRBJ1-1	TGCAGCGTTGAAGTGGACAGTGGCACTGAAGCTTTCTTT	CSVEVDSGTEAFF
.	.	TRBV9	TRBJ2-3	TGTGCCAGCAGCGTAGAGTGGTTGGGAGACCGCACAGATACGCAGTATTTT	CASSVEWLGDRTDTQYF
.	.	TRBV7-3	TRBJ2-1	TGTGCCAGCAGCTTACAGGGTACCTACTCCTACAATGAGCAGTTCTTC	CASSLQGTYSYNEQFF
few	TRBD1	TRBV12-3/TRBV12-4	TRBJ2-5	TGTGCCAGCGGGACAGGGAGTGGGGAGACCCAGTACTTC	CASGTGSGETQYF
many	.	TRBV10-3	TRBJ2-3	TGTGCCATCAGCCCTGGTGGGGGCACAGATACGCAGTATTTT	CAISPGGGTDTQYF
.	.	TRBV7-7	TRBJ2-3	TGTGCTAGCAGCGGCAGGGACGGCACAGATACGCAGTATTTT	CASSGRDGTDTQYF
few	TRBD1	TRBV30	TRBJ2-4	TGTGCCTGTTTGGACAGGGCAGCCAAAAACATTCAGTACTTC	CACLDRAAKNIQYF
few	.	TRBV5-6	TRBJ2-4	TGTGCCAGCAGCGGAGGGGGCTTCAGAAACATTCAGTACTTC	CASSGGGFRNIQYF
.	.	TRBV24-1	TRBJ1-2	TGTGCCACCAGTGACCCGGGACGCGCTGGCTACACCTTC	CATSDPGRAGYTF
few	TRBD2	TRBV12-3/TRBV12-4	TRBJ2-7	TGTGCCAGCAGTTCGGGACTAGCGGGAGATGAGCAGTACTTC	CASSSGLAGDEQYF
many	.	TRBV7-7	TRBJ2-7	TGTGCTAGCAGCTTAGCGCAGGGTTCCGAGCAGTACTTC	CASSLAQGSEQYF
few	.	TRBV27	TRBJ2-4	TGTGCCAGCAGTCCTCTAATAGCCAAAAACATTCAGTACTTC	CASSPLIAKNIQYF